These 14 T cell receptor beta chains were all obtained from the same sample, sequenced in a study of tumor-infiltrating lymphocytes in primary liver carcinoma. Co-extracted RNA and DNA came from approximately 20-30 mg of unsorted bulk tissue. With 500 ng total RNA as template and a constant-region primer, TCR beta cDNA was made. It was through three nested multiplex PCR rounds of slightly modified ARM-PCR that TCR beta libraries arose. TRBV1-TRBV30 forward primers and a C-beta reverse primer were used in the first two PCR rounds, which each ran for around 10 cycles. TCRdb re-called the multiplex PCR reads through MiXCR, storing one row per CDR3 protein. Of about 110,000 distinct CDR3 sequences in the sample, roughly 80% were seen once. Sequencing was performed on liver tumor tissue from sampling region 3. Subset denoted: tumor region T3, left-lateral pole. The receptors come from a man between 35 and 55 years old with primary liver carcinoma and hepatitis B virus infection.

This clonotype was seen just once. Its ends do not fully match the called genes, so a read error is possible. The V call is TRBV5-6, the J call TRBJ2-7; maybe TRBD2 (6 bases). The CDR3 is 14 residues long. Germline V gives CDR1 SGHDT, CDR2 YYEEEE. Here the CDR3 DNA reads TGTGCCAACAGCTTATGGGGAGGCTCCTACGAGCAGTACTTC. Protein: CANSLWGGSYEQYF.

This rearrangement joins TRBV5-6 to TRBJ2-1, with D perhaps matching TRBD1 (5 bases). The CDR3 consists of 15 residues. The V end was cut by 4 bases, the J end by 11 bases, with 22 bases between. CDR1 and CDR2 (germline): SGHDT, YYEEEE. CDR3 sequence reads: CASSMRLGALSKQFF. CDR3 DNA sequence: TGTGCCAGCAGCATGCGGCTAGGGGCCTTAAGTAAGCAGTTCTTC.

This clonotype was picked up many times. V and J are TRBV5-1 and TRBJ2-6, with a weak D call TRBD2 (6 bases). Per germline, CDR1 SGHRS and CDR2 YFSETQ. Trimming stripped 0 bases from V and 0 bases from J, with 10 bases between. CDR3 length: 17 residues. CDR3 in DNA: TGCGCCAGCAGCTTGGCGGGAGCTATCTCTGGGGCCAACGTCCTGACTTTC. Protein sequence: CASSLAGAISGANVLTF.

V usage is TRBV7-2 and J usage is TRBJ2-2, with D maybe TRBD2 (5 bases). CDR1 is SGHTA and CDR2 is FQGNSA in the germline V gene. The CDR3 is 16 residues long. The ends were cut back, 1 base at V and 5 bases at J, with 14 bases in the middle. The CDR3 protein is CASSLDSRSGTGELFF. CDR3 nucleotides: TGTGCCAGCAGCTTAGATAGCAGGAGCGGAACCGGGGAGCTGTTTTTT.

Worth noting for this clonotype: The junction departs from germline at one end; a sequencing error may be responsible. J is TRBJ2-1 and V is TRBV6-4; the match to TRBD2 covers 10 bases. From germline, CDR1 is MRHNA and CDR2 SNTAGT. The CDR3 runs 15 residues. The chain's CDR3 is CASSDGASGSNERFF. The DNA for the CDR3 is TGTGCCAGCAGTGACGGGGCTAGCGGGAGTAATGAGCGGTTCTTC.

About this clonotype: Since no conserved phenylalanine or tryptophan closes the CDR3, a read error is the likely cause. The chain employs TRBV4-3 and TRBJ1-6, with 10 nucleotides matching TRBD1. The CDR3 covers 16 residues. Germline CDR1 LGHNA, CDR2 YSLEER. The CDR3 sequence is CASNSWDRGRNSPLHC. CDR3 nucleotides: TGCGCCAGCAACTCCTGGGACAGGGGAAGGAATTCGCCCCTCCACTGT.

A remark on this clonotype: Sequence at one end of the junction differs from germline and may be a read error. V is TRBV4-2 and J is TRBJ1-3; D gene ambiguous. Germline assignment: CDR1 LGHNA and CDR2 YNFKEQ. The CDR3 has 17 amino acids. DNA of the CDR3: TGTGCCAGCAGTCAAGGTCAAGCAGGCGCCTCTGGAAACACCATGTATTTT. It is translated as CASSQGQAGASGNTMYF.

This clonotype was observed many times. The chain carries TRBV7-8 and TRBJ2-3, with 11 bases aligning to TRBD2. The CDR3 length is 17 residues. V was pared by 5 bases and J by 6 bases, with 13 bases of the junction left unmatched. In germline, CDR1 is SGHVS, CDR2 FQNEAQ. The CDR3 loop is CASSPWGLAVLRDTQYF. In DNA form, the CDR3 reads TGTGCCAGCAGCCCGTGGGGACTAGCGGTCCTCCGGGATACGCAGTATTTT.

There are a few counts of this clonotype. A clone one base away is much larger, so this may be a read error. This chain links TRBV7-9 with TRBJ1-1; D not certain. The V and J ends lost 3 bases and 2 bases respectively, with 28 bases between them. The germline V gene encodes CDR1 SEHNR and CDR2 FQNEAQ (reference sequence). The CDR3 is 20 amino acids. In nucleotides, the CDR3 is TGTGCCAGCAGCTTTATAGAGCCTCGGGCCAGTCAGAGAAGTAACACTGAAGCTTTCTTT. Its translation is CASSFIEPRASQRSNTEAFF.

Comment on this clonotype: A read error may be the cause here, since a much bigger clone is one base away. The chain recombines TRBV24-1 with TRBJ2-1, with D possibly TRBD2 on 6 matching bases. Trimming pared 8 bases from V and 4 bases from J, leaving 14 bases between. CDR3 length equals 14 residues. Germline loops: CDR1 KGHDR, CDR2 SFDVKD. CDR3 sequence (DNA): TGTGCCACCAATGCCCACCGGGGGTACAATGAGCAGTTCTTC. It translates to CATNAHRGYNEQFF.

To note about this clonotype: Relative to the germline gene, one junction end is altered; a read error may explain this. V usage is TRBV6-2 or TRBV6-3 and J usage is TRBJ2-5, with D possibly being TRBD1 (6 bases). Germline CDR1 and CDR2: MNHEY and SVGEGT. CDR3 length equals 16 residues. The CDR3 nucleotides read TGTGCAAGCAGTTTCGGGACACCCGAGAAAAAGTGGGGCCAGTGCTTC. Amino acid sequence: CASSFGTPEKKWGQCF.

Concerning this clonotype: At one end the junction does not follow the germline gene, possibly because of a read error. The rearrangement joins TRBV6-5 to TRBJ2-5; possibly TRBD1 or TRBD2 for D (6 bases each). CDR3 length: 13 residues. CDR1 and CDR2 (germline): MNHEY, SVGAGI. CDR3 region: CASSYPGAETQHF. CDR3 nucleotides: TGTGCCAGCAGTTACCCGGGGGCGGAGACACAGCACTTC.

There are a few counts of this clonotype. Sequence at one end of the junction differs from germline and may be a read error. The V gene is TRBV24-1, the J gene TRBJ2-2; D not resolved. The CDR3 has 15 residues. CDR1 and CDR2 (germline): KGHDR, SFDVKD. CDR3 amino acids: CVTSDPNWGTGELFF. The CDR3 DNA reads as TGTGTCACCAGTGATCCGAATTGGGGCACCGGGGAGCTGTTTTTT.

As for this clonotype: Without the conserved terminal phenylalanine or tryptophan, this CDR3 likely stems from a read error. The rearrangement uses TRBV6-5 and TRBJ1-6; 7 bases are a match to TRBD1. The CDR3 covers 15 residues. CDR1 and CDR2 (germline): MNHEY, SVGAGI. The CDR3 DNA sequence: TGTGCAAGCACGGTTGAACAGGGGTGGTTTTTACCCCTCCACATT. Translation: CASTVEQGWFLPLHI.